This TCR beta chain was sequenced during a study of blood T cell repertoires in COVID-19. The overall study: From the United States, Italy and Spain came samples of acute and convalescent COVID-19. In each case, the material was cDNA or gDNA derived from T cells, B-cell-depleted T cells, or PBMCs.

Authors' processing steps: For nucleated cells, counts were estimated from reference gene primer amplification. Sequencing was performed with immunoSEQ multiplex PCR; in TCRdb, only in-frame clones are kept and a portion is missing. V, J and clone size derive from that table, while D and trimming were established from the DNA sequence. Of approximately 190,000 clones listed, 75% to 90% are singletons. Sequencing was carried out using peripheral blood. The receptor was isolated from a woman in her forties with acute or convalescent COVID-19.

CDR3 coding DNA: TGTGCCAGCAGTACGCGGGGGAATGAGCAGTTCTTC. As protein: CASSTRGNEQFF. The chain combines TRBV12-3 or TRBV12-4 with TRBJ2-1; 7 bases fit TRBD2. This CDR3 has 12 amino acids. V lost 5 bases, J lost 7 bases, and 2 bases stayed unmatched.